This TCR beta chain is from a study of graft-versus-host responses after intestinal transplantation. As for the study in general: Each recipient received anti-thymocyte globulin induction, then tacrolimus and steroids for 2 to 4 years.

V was pared by 5 bases and J by 4 bases, with 9 bases between. Germline CDR1 is SGHTA and CDR2 is FQGTGA. CDR3 length: 13 residues. Concerning this clone itself: Its antigen is as yet unknown.

Study-wide results and caveats: Some patients had graft-donor T cell macrochimerism. In their allografts, the ratios of graft-versus-host to host-versus-graft T cell clones were high. Recipient marrow contained GvH clones, some of which appeared first in ileum or blood.

Some clones are missing from TCRdb's copy, which holds only in-frame ones; the method was immunoSEQ multiplex PCR. This table holds about 96,000 clones, around nine tenths found once. The receptor comes from a human donor who received an intestinal transplant. This specimen was unstimulated CD4+ T cells sorted from spleen or lymph node cells, taken before intestinal transplant. This chain uses TRBV7-3 with TRBJ1-3, with unresolved D. For the CDR3, the DNA is TGTGCCAGCAGCCCCACGGGGGGAAACACCATATATTTT. This sequence encodes CASSPTGGNTIYF.